Included here is one T cell receptor (beta chain) sequence, with context. Its antigen is currently not known. No per-base quality is available; no much larger clone lies one base away. Library prep was done by PCR. TCRdb records NextSeq 500 as the sequencer. Bulk TCR libraries were generated as previously described, with the TCR primers listed in Table S5 used. Total RNA was purified with the Qiagen AllPrep DNA/RNA kit. Before analysis, reads from multiple sequencing runs of the same library were pooled. In the original analysis: Only reads with exact TCR constant sequence were kept, trimmed to 150 nt, and grouped by their 12-nt molecular barcodes. Reads within each barcode group were sub-clustered using a 15% Levenshtein threshold, and quality-weighted consensus sequences were constructed for each RNA molecule. Non-functional sequences were discarded, and so were lower-count sequences lying one edit away from another sequence. Based on a fit of two negative binomial distributions, barcode sub-clusters having less than 20% of the maximum read count were discarded. Clones were called with MiXCR by TCRdb after fastp trimmed the public reads at Q25, and only in-frame beta chains were retained. Here each entry gathers all rows of one CDR3 protein and keeps the most common genes and DNA. The V and J calls follow TCRdb's processing rather than the paper's. This sample lists approximately 630,000 distinct CDR3 sequences; about 25% were detected once. The top ten clones comprise about 0.81% of the sample.

The data are from a study of molecular identifiers for immune sequencing clone quantification (dated by TCRdb to 2017 to 2018). Some background on the complete study: For a replicate experiment, RNA from approximately 20,000 or 100,000 naive CD8 T cells was divided into five aliquots, of which four were sequenced. This methods study used CD8 T cells to benchmark TCR RNA copy counting and molecular-identifier clustering-based TCR repertoire sequencing (MIDCIRS). Study-wide conclusions, independent of this receptor: Without barcode sub-clustering, chimeric consensus sequences inflated TCR diversity; chimeras reached as high as 47%. Highly expanded clone sizes could be underestimated because identical TCR molecules may share a barcode. A single cell's worth of spiked-in Jurkat TCR RNA was reported detectable even among one million naive CD8 T cells. About 3 recovered TCR RNA copies per cell were obtained by modeling, versus about ten by digital PCR, implying a capture efficiency of around 28%. In CMV-specific effector cells, over 99% of molecules were held by clones above 20 RNA copies, whereas under 1% of molecules were held by such clones in naive cells. Naive libraries contained spiked-in Jurkat TCR RNA (approximately nine copies' worth), which is not part of the donor repertoire.

Libraries of naive CD8 T cells were built from anywhere between about 17,000 and 1,000,000 sorted cells, with 10%, 30% or 50% of the purified RNA used. Naive CD8 T cells were FACS-sorted as CD8+CD4-CCR7+CD45RA+ on a BD FACSAria II into RLT Plus buffer. To test detection sensitivity, Jurkat RNA equal to ten TCR copies was added to samples of about 20,000-1,000,000 naive CD8 T cells. Enrichment of CD8 T cells was done with RosetteSep CD8+ T Cell Enrichment Cocktail plus Ficoll-Paque, and ACK red cell lysis came afterward. The sequence derives from a human donor in good health. Some libraries in this study had Jurkat cell RNA spiked in. Sequencing input: naive CD8+ T cells from blood, with Jurkat cell RNA spiked in. In the paper's terms, the cell subset or site label means: FACS-sorted CD8+CD4-CCR7+CD45RA+ naive T cells.

The DNA sequence is as follows: TGTGCCAGTAGTATTGGTTACGGGGGTCACGACCAGCCCCAGCATTTT. The translation is CASSIGYGGHDQPQHF. The chain is assembled from TRBV19 and TRBJ1-5, with TRBD1 tentatively as D gene (5 bases match). Trimming removed 3 bases from V and 7 bases from J, leaving 19 bases between the germline ends. Counted from cysteine to phenylalanine, this CDR3 has 16 amino acids. Only the CDR3 region is kept as DNA, spanning 48 bases read in frame from base 1. The germline V gene (reference sequence) yields LNHDA for CDR1 and SQIVND for CDR2.